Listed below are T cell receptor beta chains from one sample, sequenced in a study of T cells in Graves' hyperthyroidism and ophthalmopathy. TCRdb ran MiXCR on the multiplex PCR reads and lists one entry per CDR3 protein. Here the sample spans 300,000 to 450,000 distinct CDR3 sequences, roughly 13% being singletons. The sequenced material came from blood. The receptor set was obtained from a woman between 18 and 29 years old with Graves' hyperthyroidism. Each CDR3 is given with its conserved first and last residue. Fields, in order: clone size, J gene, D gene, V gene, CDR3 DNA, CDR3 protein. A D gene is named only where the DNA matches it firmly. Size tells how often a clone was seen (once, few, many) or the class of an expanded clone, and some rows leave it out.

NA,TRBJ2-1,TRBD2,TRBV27,TGTGCCAGCAGTTTTCTGGCGGGGGGGGCCTACAATGAGCAGTTCTTC,CASSFLAGGAYNEQFF
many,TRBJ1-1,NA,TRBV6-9,TGTGCCAGCACTGGGACCACCCGGAGGATGAACACTGAAGCTTTCTTT,CASTGTTRRMNTEAFF
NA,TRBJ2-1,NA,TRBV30,TGTGCCTGGAGCGATGGACTCCGTAATGAGCAGTTCTTC,CAWSDGLRNEQFF
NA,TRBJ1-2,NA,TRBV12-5,TGTGCTAGTGGTTTGATTCTCCGGGGGGAAGGCTATGGCTACACCTTC,CASGLILRGEGYGYTF
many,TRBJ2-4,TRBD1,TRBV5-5,TGTGCCAGCAGCTTCGAAACAGGGGGGAACATTCAGTACTTC,CASSFETGGNIQYF
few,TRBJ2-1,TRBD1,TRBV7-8,TGTGCCAGCAGCTTAGGGCGATTGGACAGGGGCTATAGGGCCAATGAGCAGTTCTTC,CASSLGRLDRGYRANEQFF
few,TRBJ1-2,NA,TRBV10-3,TGTGCCATCAGTGAGCGCGGCTATGGCTACACCTTC,CAISERGYGYTF
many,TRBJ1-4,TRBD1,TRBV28,TGTGCCAGCAGTACAACGGGACAGGGGGTTGAAAAACTGTTTTTT,CASSTTGQGVEKLFF
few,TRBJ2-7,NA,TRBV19,TGTGCCAATCATGCGGGTTCAGGGTCGGAGCAGTACTTC,CANHAGSGSEQYF
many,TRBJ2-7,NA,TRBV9,TGTGCCAGCAGCGTAGTCCCGAGCTCCTACGAGCAGTACTTC,CASSVVPSSYEQYF
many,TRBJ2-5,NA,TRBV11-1,TGTGCCAGCTCAGGGATATGGGAGACCCAGTACTTC,CASSGIWETQYF
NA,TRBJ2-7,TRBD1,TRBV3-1,TGTGCCAGCAGCCAAGACCGACAGGGGGGATACGAGCAGTACTTC,CASSQDRQGGYEQYF
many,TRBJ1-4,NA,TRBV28,TGTGCCAGCAGTTATAATGAAAAACTGTTTTTT,CASSYNEKLFF
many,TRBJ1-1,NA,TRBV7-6,TGTGCCAGCAGCTTAGCGCTGGGCCCGAACACTGAAGCTTTCTTT,CASSLALGPNTEAFF
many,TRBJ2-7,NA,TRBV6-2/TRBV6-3,TGTGCCAGCAGCCCCGTGGCAGACTCCTACGAGCAGTACTTC,CASSPVADSYEQYF
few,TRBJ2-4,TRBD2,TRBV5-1,TGCGCCAGCAGCGGAACCGGGACTAGCGGGGAAAACATTCAGTACTTC,CASSGTGTSGENIQYF
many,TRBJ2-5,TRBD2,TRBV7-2,TGTGCCAGCAGCTCCCGAGGGCGGGGGGGCCGAGAGACCCAGTACTTC,CASSSRGRGGRETQYF
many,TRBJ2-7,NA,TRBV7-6,TGTGCCAGCAGCTTAGAGGTTGGCCTAGTAGGCTACGAGCAGTACTTC,CASSLEVGLVGYEQYF
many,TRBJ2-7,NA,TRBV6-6,TGTGCCAGCAGTTACGGACAGACCTGGGAGCAGTACTTC,CASSYGQTWEQYF
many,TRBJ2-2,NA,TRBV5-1,TGCGCCAGCAGGTGGGACACAACCACCGGGGAGCTGTTTTTT,CASRWDTTTGELFF
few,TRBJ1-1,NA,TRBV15,TGTGCCACCAGCGGGGCAACAGGGATGAAGACTGAAGCTTTCTTT,CATSGATGMKTEAFF
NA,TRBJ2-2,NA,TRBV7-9,TGTGCCAGCAGCTTCCTGAACACCGGGGAGCTGTTTTTT,CASSFLNTGELFF
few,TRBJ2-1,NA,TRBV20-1,TGCAGTGCTAGAGATTACCAATCCTACAATGAGCAGTTCTTC,CSARDYQSYNEQFF
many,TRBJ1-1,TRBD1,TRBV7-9,TGTGCCAGCAGCCCGACCGGAGGACAGGTGATCGGGAACACTGAAGCTTTCTTT,CASSPTGGQVIGNTEAFF